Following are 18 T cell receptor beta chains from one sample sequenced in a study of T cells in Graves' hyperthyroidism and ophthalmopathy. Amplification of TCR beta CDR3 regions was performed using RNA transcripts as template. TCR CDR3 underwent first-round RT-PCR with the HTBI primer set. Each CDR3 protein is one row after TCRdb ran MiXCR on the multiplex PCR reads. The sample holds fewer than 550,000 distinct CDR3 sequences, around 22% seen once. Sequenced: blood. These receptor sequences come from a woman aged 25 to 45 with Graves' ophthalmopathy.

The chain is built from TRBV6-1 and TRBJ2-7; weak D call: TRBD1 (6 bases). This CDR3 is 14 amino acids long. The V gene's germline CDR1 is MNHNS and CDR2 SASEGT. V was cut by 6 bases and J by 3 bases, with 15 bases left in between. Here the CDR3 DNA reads TGTGCCAGCAGGGACAGTTACGGTTTCTACGAGCAGTACTTC. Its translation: CASRDSYGFYEQYF.

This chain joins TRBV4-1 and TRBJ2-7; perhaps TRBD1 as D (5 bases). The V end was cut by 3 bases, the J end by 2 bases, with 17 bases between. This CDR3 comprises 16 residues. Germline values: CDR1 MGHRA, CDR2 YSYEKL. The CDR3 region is CASSQEASSRAYEQYF. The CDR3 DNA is TGCGCCAGCAGCCAGGAAGCATCCTCCAGGGCCTACGAGCAGTACTTC.

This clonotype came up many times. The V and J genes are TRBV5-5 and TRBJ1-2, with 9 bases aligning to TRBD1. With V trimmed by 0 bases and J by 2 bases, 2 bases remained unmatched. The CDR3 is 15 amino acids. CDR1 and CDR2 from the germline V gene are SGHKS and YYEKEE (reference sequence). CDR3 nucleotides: TGTGCCAGCAGCTTGGAACAGGGGGCGAACTATGGCTACACCTTC. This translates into CASSLEQGANYGYTF.

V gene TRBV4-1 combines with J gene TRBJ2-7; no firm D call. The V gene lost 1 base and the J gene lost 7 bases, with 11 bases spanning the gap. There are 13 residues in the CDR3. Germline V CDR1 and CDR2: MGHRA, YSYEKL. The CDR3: CASSQAVTEEQYF. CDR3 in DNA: TGCGCCAGCAGCCAAGCCGTTACCGAGGAGCAGTACTTC.

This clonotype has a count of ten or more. CDR3 in amino acids: CASSETGLSNQPQHF. CDR3 nucleotide sequence: TGTGCCAGCAGTGAAACGGGACTTAGCAATCAGCCCCAGCATTTT. This sequence joins TRBV6-1 and TRBJ1-5; the D gene is possibly TRBD1 (5 bases). The V end was cut by 2 bases, the J end by 0 bases, with 8 bases between. The CDR3 spans 15 residues. Germline lookup yields CDR1 MNHNS and CDR2 SASEGT.

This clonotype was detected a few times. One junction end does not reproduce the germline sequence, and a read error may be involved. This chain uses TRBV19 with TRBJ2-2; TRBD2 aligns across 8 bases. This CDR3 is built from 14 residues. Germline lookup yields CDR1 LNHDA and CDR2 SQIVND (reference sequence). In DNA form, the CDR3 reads TGTGCCAGTAGTATTAGCGGGAACACCGGGGAGCTGTGTTTT. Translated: CASSISGNTGELCF.

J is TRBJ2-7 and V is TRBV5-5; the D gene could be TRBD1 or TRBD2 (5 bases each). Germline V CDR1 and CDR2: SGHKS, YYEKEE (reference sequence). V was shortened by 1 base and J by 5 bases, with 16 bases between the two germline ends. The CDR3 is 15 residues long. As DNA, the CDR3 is TGTGCCAGCAGCTTGTCTTATTATGGGGGTGACGAGCAGTACTTC. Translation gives CASSLSYYGGDEQYF.

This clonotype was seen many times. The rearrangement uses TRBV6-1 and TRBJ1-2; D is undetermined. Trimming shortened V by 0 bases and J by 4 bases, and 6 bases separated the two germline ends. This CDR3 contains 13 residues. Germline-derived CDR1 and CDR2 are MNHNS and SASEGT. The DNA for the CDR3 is TGTGCCAGCAGTGAAGCCCTAGGCTATGGCTACACCTTC. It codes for CASSEALGYGYTF.

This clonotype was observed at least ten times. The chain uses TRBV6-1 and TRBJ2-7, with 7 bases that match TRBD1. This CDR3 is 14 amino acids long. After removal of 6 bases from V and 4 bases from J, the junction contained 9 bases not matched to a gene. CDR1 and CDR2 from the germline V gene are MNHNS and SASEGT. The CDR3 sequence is CASSIGDREYEQYF. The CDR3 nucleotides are TGTGCCAGCAGCATAGGGGACAGAGAATACGAGCAGTACTTC.

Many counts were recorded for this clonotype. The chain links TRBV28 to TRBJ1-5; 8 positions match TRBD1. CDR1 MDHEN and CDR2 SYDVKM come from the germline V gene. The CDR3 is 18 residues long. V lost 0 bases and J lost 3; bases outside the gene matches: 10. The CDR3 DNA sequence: TGTGCCAGCAGTTTATGGGCCTACAGGGGGAAGGCCAATCAGCCCCAGCATTTT. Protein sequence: CASSLWAYRGKANQPQHF.

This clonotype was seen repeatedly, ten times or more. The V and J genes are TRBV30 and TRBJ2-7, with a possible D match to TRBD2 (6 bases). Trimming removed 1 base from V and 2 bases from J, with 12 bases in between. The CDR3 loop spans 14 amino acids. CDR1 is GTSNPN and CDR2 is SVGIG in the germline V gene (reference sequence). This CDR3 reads CAWSARQRAYEQYF. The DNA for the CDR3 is TGTGCCTGGAGTGCTAGACAGCGGGCCTACGAGCAGTACTTC.

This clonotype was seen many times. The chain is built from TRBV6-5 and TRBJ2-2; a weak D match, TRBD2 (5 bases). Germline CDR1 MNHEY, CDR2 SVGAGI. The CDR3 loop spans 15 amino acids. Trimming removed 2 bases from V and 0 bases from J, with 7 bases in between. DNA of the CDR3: TGTGCCAGCAGTTACGTGGGAGCGAACACCGGGGAGCTGTTTTTT. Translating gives CASSYVGANTGELFF.

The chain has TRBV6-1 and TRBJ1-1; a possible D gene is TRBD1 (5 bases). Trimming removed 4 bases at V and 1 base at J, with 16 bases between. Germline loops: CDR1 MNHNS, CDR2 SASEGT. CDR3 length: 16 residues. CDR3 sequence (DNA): TGTGCCAGCAGTGGGGTCTGGACACAGCGGAACACTGAAGCTTTCTTT. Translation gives CASSGVWTQRNTEAFF.

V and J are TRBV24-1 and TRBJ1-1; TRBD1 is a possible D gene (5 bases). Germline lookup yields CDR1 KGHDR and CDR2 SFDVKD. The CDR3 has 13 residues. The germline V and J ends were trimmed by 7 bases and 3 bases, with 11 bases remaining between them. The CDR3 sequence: CATRQGRDTEAFF. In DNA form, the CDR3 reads TGTGCCACCAGGCAGGGAAGGGACACTGAAGCTTTCTTT.

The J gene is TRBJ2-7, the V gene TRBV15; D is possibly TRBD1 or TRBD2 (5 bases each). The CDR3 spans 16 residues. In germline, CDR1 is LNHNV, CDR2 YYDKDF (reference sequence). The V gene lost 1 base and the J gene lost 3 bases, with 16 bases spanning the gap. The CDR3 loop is CATSRVIGTDNYEQYF. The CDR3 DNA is TGTGCCACCAGCAGAGTTATCGGGACGGATAACTACGAGCAGTACTTC.

CDR3 amino acids: CATSRDTGVGNTIYF. The CDR3 nucleotides are TGTGCCACCAGCAGAGACACGGGAGTTGGAAACACCATATATTTT. The J gene is TRBJ1-3, the V gene TRBV15; D not resolved. This CDR3 has 15 amino acids. The germline V gene has CDR1 LNHNV and CDR2 YYDKDF (reference sequence). Trimming cost V 0 bases and J 3 bases, with 9 bases left between them.

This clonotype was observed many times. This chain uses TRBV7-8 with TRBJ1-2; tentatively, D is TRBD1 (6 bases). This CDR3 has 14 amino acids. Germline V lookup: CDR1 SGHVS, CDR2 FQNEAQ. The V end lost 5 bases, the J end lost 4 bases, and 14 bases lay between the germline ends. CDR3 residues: CASSAPGAGYGYTF. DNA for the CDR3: TGTGCCAGCAGCGCCCCAGGGGCGGGCTATGGCTACACCTTC.

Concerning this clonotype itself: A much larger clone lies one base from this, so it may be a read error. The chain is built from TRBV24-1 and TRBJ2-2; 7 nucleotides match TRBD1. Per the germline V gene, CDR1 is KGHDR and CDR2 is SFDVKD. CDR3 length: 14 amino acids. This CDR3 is CATSVGTETGELCF. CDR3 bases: TGTGCCACCAGTGTAGGGACAGAAACCGGGGAGCTGTGTTTT.